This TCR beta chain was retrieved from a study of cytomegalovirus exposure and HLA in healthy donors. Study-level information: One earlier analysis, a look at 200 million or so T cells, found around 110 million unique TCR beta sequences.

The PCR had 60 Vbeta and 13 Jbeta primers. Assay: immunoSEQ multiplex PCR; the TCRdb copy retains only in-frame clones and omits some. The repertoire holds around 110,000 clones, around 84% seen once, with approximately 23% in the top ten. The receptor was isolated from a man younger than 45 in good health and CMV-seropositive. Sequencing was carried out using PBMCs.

The CDR3 DNA is TGTGCCAGCAGCCCTGGACAGATTCTTTACGAGCAGTACTTC. Residues: CASSPGQILYEQYF. This chain joins TRBV14 and TRBJ2-7; tentative D call: TRBD1 (6 bases). Trimming took 4 bases from V and 4 from J, leaving 14 bases between them. CDR3 length: 14 residues. Germline V lookup: CDR1 SGHDN, CDR2 FVKESK.